This T cell receptor (beta chain) was recovered during a study of T cells after yellow fever vaccination. Findings and caveats of the study: At 96% for CD4 and around 91% for CD8, most primary-vaccination clones showed up again after the booster.

Synthesis of TCR cDNA relied on 5'RACE template switching, which attached a universal primer site and UMIs. TCRdb re-analysed the 5' RACE reads in MiXCR, keeping a single row per CDR3 protein. Here the sample spans almost 600,000 distinct CDR3 sequences, approximately 13% being singletons. The V segment lost 4 bases and the J segment 6 bases; nucleotides outside the gene matches: 10. CDR1 and CDR2 from the germline V gene are SGHNT and YYREEE (reference sequence). The CDR3 is 16 residues long. Comments on this clonotype: What it binds is not known.

The gene calls are TRBV5-4 and TRBJ2-1; TRBD2 aligns across 10 bases. The sequences come from PBMCs, collected on the day of the yellow fever booster vaccination. The clonotype comes from a man aged 25-45 years who received the YFV17D yellow fever vaccine. The CDR3, as DNA: TGTGCCAGCAGCCCCGGGACTAGCGATCGCCTCAATGAGCAGTTCTTC. Its protein is CASSPGTSDRLNEQFF.